One and the same sample provided the 18 T cell receptor beta chains below, sequenced in a study of blood T cell repertoires in COVID-19. Assay: immunoSEQ multiplex PCR; the TCRdb copy retains only in-frame clones and omits some. The sample lists about 30,000 clones, 90% occurring once. Sequenced sample: peripheral blood. The receptors were sampled from an older man with active or convalescent COVID-19.

CDR3 residues: CASSQGFGELFF. CDR3 in DNA: TGTGCCAGCAGCCAGGGGTTTGGGGAGCTGTTTTTT. This chain joins TRBV5-5 and TRBJ2-2, with a weak D call TRBD1 (6 bases). CDR1 is SGHKS, CDR2 YYEKEE, per germline (reference sequence). CDR3 length equals 12 residues. V lost 4 bases to trimming and J lost 8 bases, with 9 bases between them.

The genes are TRBV11-2 and TRBJ2-1; 8 positions match TRBD1. The CDR3 totals 16 residues. Per the germline V gene, CDR1 is SGHAT and CDR2 is FQNNGV. With V trimmed by 6 bases and J by 1 base, 8 bases remained unmatched. CDR3 DNA sequence: TGTGCCAGCAGGACCGGGACAGGAGTTTCCTACAATGAGCAGTTCTTC. Its protein product is CASRTGTGVSYNEQFF.

The V and J genes are TRBV11-2 and TRBJ2-1; TRBD2 matches 12 bases. V shed 5 bases and J 3 bases; nucleotides not matched to a gene: 8. The CDR3 contains 17 residues. Looked up from germline, CDR1 is SGHAT and CDR2 is FQNNGV. DNA for the CDR3: TGTGCCAGCAGCGCCTGGACTAGCGGGATCTTCTACAATGAGCAGTTCTTC. Translated, it gives CASSAWTSGIFYNEQFF.

This CDR3 reads CASSPTGSNQPQHF. The CDR3 DNA reads TGTGCCAGCAGCCCGACAGGTTCCAATCAGCCCCAGCATTTT. The chain carries TRBV4-2 and TRBJ1-5; D perhaps matches TRBD1 (6 bases). This CDR3 contains 14 residues. V was pared by 4 bases and J by 3 bases, with 10 bases between. The germline V gene encodes CDR1 LGHNA and CDR2 YNFKEQ.

The genes are TRBV5-3 and TRBJ1-5; 7 bases are shared with TRBD1. TRBV5-3 carries the ORF label, with uncertain function. The J segment lost 2 bases and the V segment lost 4 bases, leaving 3 bases of the junction unmatched. This CDR3 is built from 14 residues. The CDR3 sequence is CARSPDRRNQPQHF. The CDR3 DNA reads as TGTGCCAGAAGCCCGGACAGGCGCAATCAGCCCCAGCATTTT.

This sequence joins TRBV25-1 and TRBJ2-1, with 8 nucleotides matching TRBD2. V lost 3 bases to trimming and J lost 7 bases; unmatched junction nucleotides: 5. Germline V lookup: CDR1 MGHDK, CDR2 SYGVNS. The CDR3 loop spans 14 amino acids. CDR3 DNA sequence: TGTGCCAGCAGTGACAGCGGGGGAGGGAATGAGCAGTTCTTC. Translation gives CASSDSGGGNEQFF. Drawing the rest from reference TRBV25-1 and TRBJ2-1, the complete variable domain is EADIYQTPRYLVIGTGKKITLECSQTMGHDKMYWYQQDPGMELHLIHYSYGVNSTEKGDLSSESTVSRIRTEHFPLTLESARPSHTSQYLCASSDSGGGNEQFFGPGTRLTVL.

The chain joins TRBV29-1 to TRBJ1-2; a weak D match, TRBD1 (5 bases). CDR3 length: 14 amino acids. Trimming removed 1 base from V and 6 bases from J, with 15 bases in between. CDR1 is SQVTM and CDR2 is ANQGSEA in the germline V gene. The CDR3 nucleotides read TGCAGCGTTGAAGTCGGGTGGACAAGTGATGGCTACACCTTC. It is translated as CSVEVGWTSDGYTF.

This clone showed up just a few times. V is TRBV10-2 and J is TRBJ2-1; 10 bases line up with TRBD2. Germline V gene data show CDR1 as WSHSY and CDR2 as SAAADI. CDR3 length equals 14 residues. The V segment lost 7 bases and the J segment 9 bases; nucleotides outside the gene matches: 9. CDR3 coding DNA: TGCGCCAGCAAAGGAGCGGGGGGGCAGGGTGAGCAGTTCTTC. Translation gives CASKGAGGQGEQFF.

The chain employs TRBV18 and TRBJ2-1; the D is unclear. From germline, CDR1 is KGHSH and CDR2 LQKENI. V was clipped by 0 bases and J by 6 bases, with 6 bases between them. The CDR3 consists of 13 residues. The CDR3 protein is CASSPPSSNEQFF. The CDR3 DNA is TGTGCCAGCTCACCACCGTCTAGCAATGAGCAGTTCTTC.

The genes are TRBV5-1 and TRBJ1-1, with 7 bases fitting TRBD1. The CDR3 has 13 amino acids. J gave up 5 bases and V 3 bases, and 4 bases lay outside the gene matches. Germline-derived CDR1 and CDR2 are SGHRS and YFSETQ. CDR3 sequence reads: CASSSQGVTEAFF. DNA of the CDR3: TGCGCCAGCAGCTCCCAGGGGGTAACTGAAGCTTTCTTT. The full variable domain, rest sourced from reference TRBV5-1 and TRBJ1-1, is KAGVTQTPRYLIKTRGQQVTLSCSPISGHRSVSWYQQTPGQGLQFLFEYFSETQRNKGNFPGRFSGRQFSNSRSEMNVSTLELGDSALYLCASSSQGVTEAFFGQGTRLTVV.

The chain has TRBV14 and TRBJ1-2; D is undetermined. CDR3 size: 14 residues. Germline V CDR1 and CDR2: SGHDN, FVKESK. Trimming removed 4 bases at V and 6 bases at J, with 15 bases between. The CDR3 DNA reads TGTGCCAGCAGCCTCGAGGCTCCCTGGGATGGCTACACCTTC. Amino acid sequence: CASSLEAPWDGYTF.

V gene TRBV20-1 combines with J gene TRBJ1-1; D is ambiguous. Germline CDR1 DFQATT, CDR2 SNEGSKA (reference sequence). With 8 bases removed from V and 3 bases from J, the gap between germline ends came to 7 bases. This CDR3 region has 10 residues. This CDR3 is CSLSDTEAFF. The CDR3 region has the DNA TGCAGTCTCAGTGACACTGAAGCTTTCTTT.

This chain's CDR3 is CASSPLVDSYNEQFF. The CDR3 coding sequence is TGTGCCAGTAGTCCCCTGGTAGACTCCTACAATGAGCAGTTCTTC. The rearrangement joins TRBV19 to TRBJ2-1; D is unresolved. Trimming cost V 5 bases and J 0 bases, with 11 bases left between them. CDR3 length: 15 residues. Germline values: CDR1 LNHDA, CDR2 SQIVND (reference sequence).

The chain uses TRBV29-1 and TRBJ2-5; perhaps TRBD1 as D (5 bases). With 7 bases removed from V and 4 bases from J, the gap between germline ends came to 10 bases. The CDR3 is 11 residues long. CDR1 is SQVTM, CDR2 ANQGSEA, per germline. The CDR3 sequence: CSATRVETQYF. The CDR3, as DNA: TGCAGCGCCACCAGGGTAGAGACCCAGTACTTC. Combining the CDR3 with reference TRBV29-1 and TRBJ2-5 gives the whole variable domain SAVISQKPSRDICQRGTSLTIQCQVDSQVTMMFWYRQQPGQSLTLIATANQGSEATYESGFVIDKFPISRPNLTFSTLTVSNMSPEDSSIYLCSATRVETQYFGPGTRLLVL.

This clone appeared a few times. The rearrangement joins TRBV7-2 to TRBJ1-4, with D possibly being TRBD1 (5 bases). This CDR3 comprises 14 residues. In germline, CDR1 is SGHTA, CDR2 FQGNSA. The ends were cut back, 7 bases at V and 8 bases at J, with 17 bases in the middle. The CDR3 loop is CASNPGPGPEKLFF. In DNA form, the CDR3 reads TGTGCCAGCAACCCAGGGCCAGGGCCCGAAAAACTGTTTTTT.

The chain has TRBV19 and TRBJ2-1, with D hard to call. V gave up 9 bases and J gave up 5 bases, with 14 bases separating them. Per germline, CDR1 LNHDA and CDR2 SQIVND (reference sequence). This CDR3 contains 13 residues. The CDR3 reads CASSGSQHNEQFF. For the CDR3, the DNA is TGTGCCAGCTCCGGGTCGCAGCACAATGAGCAGTTCTTC.

This rearrangement joins TRBV7-2 to TRBJ2-6, with TRBD1 matching over 7 bases. Germline V lookup: CDR1 SGHTA, CDR2 FQGNSA. This CDR3 is built from 17 residues. The V segment lost 2 bases and the J segment 0 bases; nucleotides outside the gene matches: 4. This CDR3 reads CASSLTGAFSGANVLTF. DNA for the CDR3: TGTGCCAGCAGCTTAACAGGGGCCTTCTCTGGGGCCAACGTCCTGACTTTC.

The chain carries TRBV4-2 and TRBJ2-7; no clear D gene. V was pared by 0 bases and J by 1 base, with 13 bases between. Germline V gene lookup returns CDR1 LGHNA and CDR2 YNFKEQ. The CDR3 length is 16 residues. CDR3 sequence reads: CASSQDTSESSYEQYF. The CDR3, as DNA: TGTGCCAGCAGCCAAGATACCAGCGAGAGTTCCTACGAGCAGTACTTC.